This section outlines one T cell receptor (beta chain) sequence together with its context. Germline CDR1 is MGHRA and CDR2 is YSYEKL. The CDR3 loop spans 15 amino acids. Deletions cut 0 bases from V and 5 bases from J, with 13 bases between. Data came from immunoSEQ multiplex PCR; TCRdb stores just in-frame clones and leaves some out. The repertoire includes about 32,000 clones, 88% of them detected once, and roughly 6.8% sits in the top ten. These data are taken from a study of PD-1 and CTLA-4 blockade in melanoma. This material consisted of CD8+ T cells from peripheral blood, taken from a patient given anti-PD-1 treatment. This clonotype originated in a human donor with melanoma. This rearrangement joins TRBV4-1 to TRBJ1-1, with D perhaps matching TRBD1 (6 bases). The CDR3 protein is CASSQEWGAGTEAFF. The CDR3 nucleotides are TGCGCCAGCAGCCAAGAATGGGGGGCCGGGACTGAAGCTTTCTTT.